A single T cell receptor (beta chain) is shown here with its context. The data are from a study of blood T cells in healthy people across ages. Next came a second PCR, run for roughly 6 to 11 cycles, which used a sample-barcoded 5' primer along with a J-beta primer mix. TCRdb processed the 5' RACE reads anew with MiXCR; each CDR3 protein has one entry. The sample records around 1.5 million distinct CDR3 sequences, roughly 60% being singletons. Sample: blood. The receptor was isolated from a man younger than 35 in good health.

Written as DNA, the CDR3 is TGCGCCAGCAGCCAAGGACCGGGACAGGACTACGAGCAGTACTTC. Translation gives CASSQGPGQDYEQYF. The chain has TRBV4-1 and TRBJ2-4; 8 bases map to TRBD1. The end of the DNA fits TRBJ2-7 better, so the J call may be wrong. This CDR3 is 15 amino acids long. Per germline, CDR1 MGHRA and CDR2 YSYEKL.